Shown below are 21 T cell receptor beta chains from a single sample sequenced in a study of T-cell reconstitution after alpha-beta-depleted transplantation in children. TCRbeta library construction was performed incorporating unique molecular identifiers. MiXCR, run by TCRdb on the PCR reads, gives a single entry per CDR3 protein. The sample includes about 340,000 distinct CDR3 sequences, 13% of them seen just once. The material was PBMCs, obtained from the stem cell graft. The receptors originated from a human donor who donated a stem cell graft to a child with Fanconi anemia.

This clonotype was seen just once. The V call is TRBV20-1, the J call TRBJ1-4; TRBD1 is a possible D gene (5 bases). Germline CDR1 reads DFQATT; CDR2 reads SNEGSKA (reference sequence). The CDR3 sequence is 15 residues long. Trimming removed 6 bases at V and 6 bases at J, with 20 bases between. The CDR3 loop reads CSATDPMGEDEKLFF. For the CDR3, the DNA is TGCAGTGCAACAGACCCGATGGGGGAAGATGAAAAACTGTTTTTT.

This clonotype was recorded at least ten times. The chain couples TRBV12-3 or TRBV12-4 to TRBJ1-4, with D possibly TRBD1 on 5 matching bases. The CDR3 has 15 residues. Trimming cost V 6 bases and J 2 bases, with 13 bases left between them. Here the CDR3 DNA reads TGTGCCAGCAGGGGGGGAGAATGGACTAATGAAAAACTGTTTTTT. It translates to CASRGGEWTNEKLFF.

V usage is TRBV3-1 and J usage is TRBJ1-1, with 7 bases lining up with TRBD1. Germline trimming cut 4 bases from V and 0 bases from J; bases unmatched to any gene: 5. Germline values: CDR1 LGHDT, CDR2 YNNKEL (reference sequence). CDR3 length: 15 amino acids. The CDR3 region is CASSRRGQMNTEAFF. The CDR3 nucleotides are TGTGCCAGCAGCCGAAGGGGGCAAATGAACACTGAAGCTTTCTTT.

The chain combines TRBV4-3 with TRBJ2-2; D is tentatively TRBD1 or TRBD2 (6 bases each). This CDR3 contains 16 residues. CDR1 and CDR2 (germline): LGHNA, YSLEER. V was shortened by 0 bases and J by 2 bases, with 10 bases between the two germline ends. CDR3 protein: CASSQEGGYNTGELFF. In DNA form, the CDR3 reads TGCGCCAGCAGCCAAGAGGGGGGCTACAACACCGGGGAGCTGTTTTTT.

This rearrangement joins TRBV18 to TRBJ2-2; no reliable D call. V lost 5 bases and J lost 4, with 11 bases in between. The germline V gene has CDR1 KGHSH and CDR2 LQKENI. There are 14 residues in the CDR3. CDR3: CASSNKDGTGELFF. CDR3 DNA: TGTGCCAGCTCAAATAAGGACGGCACCGGGGAGCTGTTTTTT.

This chain joins TRBV27 and TRBJ1-2; D may be TRBD1 (6 bases). The CDR3 has 15 amino acids. The ends were cut back, 7 bases at V and 5 bases at J, with 20 bases in the middle. CDR1 and CDR2 from the germline V gene are MNHEY and SMNVEV (reference sequence). The CDR3 sequence is CASKLGSTGQYGYTF. CDR3 DNA sequence: TGTGCCAGCAAGCTTGGGTCGACAGGCCAATATGGCTACACCTTC.

This clonotype was seen more than once but under ten times. This chain links TRBV6-5 with TRBJ2-1; a possible D gene is TRBD1 (5 bases). Germline V gene sequence: CDR1 MNHEY, CDR2 SVGAGI. V was clipped by 0 bases and J by 0 bases, with 12 bases between them. CDR3 length: 17 amino acids. The CDR3 bases are TGTGCCAGCAGTTACTCGTCGCCAGGGAACTCCTACAATGAGCAGTTCTTC. It is translated as CASSYSSPGNSYNEQFF.

V is TRBV20-1 and J is TRBJ2-4, with 7 bases fitting TRBD1. V shed 0 bases, J shed 8 bases, and the junction held 7 bases outside the gene matches. The CDR3 totals 14 residues. Germline V gives CDR1 DFQATT, CDR2 SNEGSKA (reference sequence). The CDR3 region is CSARDTQGTDIQYF. The CDR3 nucleotides read TGCAGTGCTAGAGATACACAGGGGACGGACATTCAGTACTTC.

This clonotype was counted a few times. The CDR3 loop reads CATSDRGRAEYNEQFF. As DNA, the CDR3 is TGTGCCACCAGTGACCGGGGGCGAGCGGAATACAATGAGCAGTTCTTC. The chain uses TRBV24-1 and TRBJ2-1; D is possibly TRBD1 or TRBD2 (6 bases each). The CDR3 has 16 residues. The V gene's germline CDR1 is KGHDR and CDR2 SFDVKD. Trimming pared 4 bases from V and 4 bases from J, leaving 16 bases between.

This sequence joins TRBV1 and TRBJ1-1; TRBD1 is taken as the D call from the table, unchecked against the DNA. TRBV1 is classified as a pseudogene. The CDR3 has 18 residues. This chain's CDR3 is CASSHRKPGQKLNTEAFF. For the CDR3, the DNA is TGCGCCAGCAGCCATCGCAAACCGGGACAGAAATTGAACACTGAAGCTTTCTTT.

This clonotype was found a few times. This chain uses TRBV6-1 with TRBJ1-1; D not certain. V was pared by 4 bases and J by 7 bases, with 16 bases between. This CDR3 is 14 amino acids long. Germline loops: CDR1 MNHNS, CDR2 SASEGT. CDR3 nucleotides: TGTGCCAGCAGTGGCCGTGGGGTTTATATTGAAGCTTTCTTT. This codes for CASSGRGVYIEAFF.

The chain is built from TRBV24-1 and TRBJ2-2; the D is unclear. CDR1 and CDR2 from the germline V gene are KGHDR and SFDVKD. Trimming removed 2 bases from V and 2 bases from J, with 11 bases in between. The length of the CDR3 is 16 residues. The CDR3, as DNA: TGTGCCACCAGTGATTCGGAGACTCTTAACACCGGGGAGCTGTTTTTT. It specifies CATSDSETLNTGELFF.

This clonotype was seen a handful of times. The gene calls are TRBV25-1 and TRBJ2-5; possible D gene TRBD2, 5 bases. Trimming pared 3 bases from V and 2 bases from J, leaving 10 bases between. Per germline, CDR1 MGHDK and CDR2 SYGVNS. The CDR3 extends over 14 amino acids. Here the CDR3 reads CASSDMRVQETQYF. As DNA, the CDR3 is TGTGCCAGCAGTGACATGAGGGTTCAAGAGACCCAGTACTTC.

V gene TRBV10-3 combines with J gene TRBJ2-7; maybe TRBD2 (5 bases). This CDR3 is built from 15 residues. Trimming stripped 6 bases from V and 0 bases from J, with 15 bases between. Looked up from germline, CDR1 is ENHRY and CDR2 is SYGVKD. CDR3 nucleotide sequence: TGTGCCATCAGGGAGAGAGGACTGGCCTCCTACGAGCAGTACTTC. Its translation is CAIRERGLASYEQYF.

This clonotype was seen more than once but under ten times. The V and J genes are TRBV20-1 and TRBJ2-5; TRBD2 is a possible D gene (6 bases). The germline CDR1 and CDR2 sequences are DFQATT and SNEGSKA (reference sequence). Trimming removed 6 bases at V and 7 bases at J, with 24 bases between. The CDR3 contains 15 residues. In nucleotides, the CDR3 is TGCAGTGCCAATCAGGCGGCGGGGCCCTTAGGGACCCAGTACTTC. Its protein is CSANQAAGPLGTQYF.

This chain connects TRBV7-9 to TRBJ2-1; 8 bases fit TRBD2. Looked up from germline, CDR1 is SEHNR and CDR2 is FQNEAQ (reference sequence). The length of the CDR3 is 16 residues. The J segment lost 5 bases and the V segment lost 5 bases, leaving 11 bases of the junction unmatched. CDR3 residues: CASSEGRTSRDNEQFF. CDR3 bases: TGTGCCAGCAGCGAGGGGCGGACTAGCAGAGACAATGAGCAGTTCTTC.

This clonotype was picked up a small number of times. The rearrangement uses TRBV5-1 and TRBJ2-5; the D is unclear. The germline V and J ends were trimmed by 2 bases and 1 base, with 9 bases remaining between them. The CDR3 has 14 residues. CDR1 and CDR2 (germline): SGHRS, YFSETQ. The CDR3 spells CASSFGLGQETQYF. CDR3 nucleotides: TGCGCCAGCAGCTTCGGGCTAGGCCAAGAGACCCAGTACTTC. Full variable domain (remainder filled in from reference TRBV5-1 and TRBJ2-5): KAGVTQTPRYLIKTRGQQVTLSCSPISGHRSVSWYQQTPGQGLQFLFEYFSETQRNKGNFPGRFSGRQFSNSRSEMNVSTLELGDSALYLCASSFGLGQETQYFGPGTRLLVL.

This clonotype was seen a few times. The chain couples TRBV5-1 to TRBJ1-1, with a tentative D call TRBD1 (5 bases). The germline V gene has CDR1 SGHRS and CDR2 YFSETQ. The V end was cut by 3 bases, the J end by 0 bases, with 12 bases between. The CDR3 runs to 15 residues. CDR3 amino acids: CASSWGVSMNTEAFF. DNA for the CDR3: TGCGCCAGCAGCTGGGGGGTTTCCATGAACACTGAAGCTTTCTTT.

This clonotype was seen repeatedly, ten times or more. This rearrangement joins TRBV12-3 or TRBV12-4 to TRBJ2-2, with D tentatively TRBD1 (6 bases). This CDR3 spans 17 amino acids. Trimming took off 7 bases at V and 2 bases at J, with 20 bases between the two ends. CDR3 in amino acids: CASKPLGGQPNTGELFF. The CDR3 DNA is TGTGCCAGCAAACCCCTCGGCGGACAGCCCAACACCGGGGAGCTGTTTTTT.

The sample holds a few counts of this clonotype. The rearrangement uses TRBV7-6 and TRBJ2-1; D could derive from TRBD1 or TRBD2 (5 bases each). The CDR3 is 16 amino acids. Trimming left V 4 bases short and J 1 base short, with 14 bases between. Looked up from germline, CDR1 is SGHVS and CDR2 is FNYEAQ. The CDR3 spells CASSSSPGASYNEQFF. The CDR3 coding sequence is TGTGCCAGCAGCTCTTCCCCCGGGGCTTCCTACAATGAGCAGTTCTTC.

J is TRBJ1-2 and V is TRBV20-1; no clear D gene. V shed 4 bases and J shed 6 bases, with 12 bases lying between them. Germline V gives CDR1 DFQATT, CDR2 SNEGSKA (reference sequence). This CDR3 comprises 12 residues. The CDR3: CSATHSPNGYTF. The CDR3 nucleotides read TGCAGTGCTACCCACAGCCCCAATGGCTACACCTTC.